Shown below are 8 T cell receptor beta chains from a single sample sequenced in a study of blood T cell repertoires in COVID-19. This table comes from immunoSEQ multiplex PCR, and its TCRdb copy is limited to in-frame clones, with some not included. The sample lists some 130,000 clones, more than 75% occurring once. Sequenced input: peripheral blood. Every receptor here comes from a man in his fifties or sixties with active COVID-19.

The chain recombines TRBV27 with TRBJ2-5; D not resolved. Germline lookup yields CDR1 MNHEY and CDR2 SMNVEV (reference sequence). The CDR3 consists of 14 residues. V lost 6 bases and J lost 2, with 13 bases in between. The CDR3 region is CASRPVRVQETQYF. CDR3 nucleotide sequence: TGTGCCAGCAGACCGGTCCGAGTGCAAGAGACCCAGTACTTC.

This rearrangement joins TRBV28 to TRBJ2-7, with unresolved D. In germline, CDR1 is MDHEN, CDR2 SYDVKM. The CDR3 totals 13 residues. V was pared by 7 bases and J by 9 bases, with 19 bases between. The CDR3 sequence is CASTAPDTLWQYF. As DNA, the CDR3 is TGTGCCAGCACCGCTCCCGACACACTCTGGCAGTACTTC. The whole variable domain, filled in from reference TRBV28 and TRBJ2-7, reads DVKVTQSSRYLVKRTGEKVFLECVQDMDHENMFWYRQDPGLGLRLIYFSYDVKMKEKGDIPEGYSVSREKKERFSLILESASTNQTSMYLCASTAPDTLWQYFGPGTRLTVT.

A single count supports this clone. This chain connects TRBV5-6 to TRBJ2-3; TRBD2 matches 7 bases. Germline CDR1 SGHDT, CDR2 YYEEEE. This CDR3 spans 15 amino acids. V shed 0 bases, J shed 2 bases, and the junction held 3 bases outside the gene matches. CDR3 bases: TGTGCCAGCAGCTTGGGGGACTACTACACAGATACGCAGTATTTT. Its translation: CASSLGDYYTDTQYF.

The chain joins TRBV6-5 to TRBJ2-5; 7 bases align to TRBD1. V shed 5 bases and J 6 bases; nucleotides not matched to a gene: 12. Germline assignment: CDR1 MNHEY and CDR2 SVGAGI. This CDR3 spans 15 amino acids. The CDR3 reads CASSPETGWGKTQYF. Written as DNA, the CDR3 is TGTGCCAGCAGTCCTGAGACAGGGTGGGGAAAGACCCAGTACTTC.

The genes are TRBV7-9 and TRBJ2-1, with 9 bases fitting TRBD1. V trimming: 3 bases; J trimming: 4 bases; junction bases outside the gene matches: 1. CDR3 length equals 14 residues. The germline CDR1 and CDR2 sequences are SEHNR and FQNEAQ (reference sequence). The CDR3 nucleotides read TGTGCCAGCAGCTTCGGGACAGGGTACAATGAGCAGTTCTTC. Amino acid sequence: CASSFGTGYNEQFF.

J is TRBJ2-7 and V is TRBV2, with 7 bases fitting TRBD1. This CDR3 is built from 15 residues. The J segment lost 2 bases and the V segment lost 6 bases, leaving 10 bases of the junction unmatched. Germline lookup yields CDR1 SNHLY and CDR2 FYNNEI. CDR3 in DNA: TGTGCCAGCAGCCACCCGGGACAGAGAACCTACGAGCAGTACTTC. Amino acids: CASSHPGQRTYEQYF. Variable domain in full (rest from reference TRBV2 and TRBJ2-7): EPEVTQTPSHQVTQMGQEVILRCVPISNHLYFYWYRQILGQKVEFLVSFYNNEISEKSEIFDDQFSVERPDGSNFTLKIRSTKLEDSAMYFCASSHPGQRTYEQYFGPGTRLTVT.

The V gene is TRBV4-1, the J gene TRBJ2-3, with a possible D match to TRBD1 (5 bases). V lost 2 bases to trimming and J lost 2 bases, with 11 bases between them. CDR3 length: 15 residues. Germline loops: CDR1 MGHRA, CDR2 YSYEKL. The CDR3 protein is CASSQMAGNTDTQYF. For the CDR3, the DNA is TGCGCCAGCAGCCAAATGGCAGGGAACACAGATACGCAGTATTTT.

The chain recombines TRBV6-6 with TRBJ2-1; D may be TRBD1 (6 bases). The V gene's germline CDR1 is MNHNY and CDR2 SVGAGI (reference sequence). The V end lost 4 bases, the J end lost 0 bases, and 10 bases lay between the germline ends. This CDR3 is built from 15 residues. CDR3 in DNA: TGTGCCAGCAGTTCCCAGGGGAGCTCCTACAATGAGCAGTTCTTC. This codes for CASSSQGSSYNEQFF.